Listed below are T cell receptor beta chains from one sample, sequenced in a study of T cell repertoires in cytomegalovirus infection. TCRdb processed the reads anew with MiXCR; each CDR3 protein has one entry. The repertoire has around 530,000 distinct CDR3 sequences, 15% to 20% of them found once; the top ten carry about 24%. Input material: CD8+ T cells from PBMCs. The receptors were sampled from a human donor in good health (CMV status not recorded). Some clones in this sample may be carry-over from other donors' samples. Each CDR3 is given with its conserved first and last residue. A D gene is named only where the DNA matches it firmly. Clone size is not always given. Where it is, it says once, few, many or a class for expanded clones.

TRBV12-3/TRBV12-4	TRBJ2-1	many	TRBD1	CASRYSGQGGSYNEQFF	TGTGCCAGCAGGTACTCGGGACAGGGTGGATCCTACAATGAGCAGTTCTTC
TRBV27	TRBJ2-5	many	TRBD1	CASSTRGQGNNEETQYF	TGTGCCAGCAGTACCCGGGGACAGGGTAATAATGAGGAGACCCAGTACTTC
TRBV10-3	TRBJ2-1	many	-	CAITLGNEQFF	TGTGCCATCACCCTGGGCAATGAGCAGTTCTTC
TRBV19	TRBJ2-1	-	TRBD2	CASSSRTRVDNEQFF	TGTGCCAGTAGCTCTAGGACTAGGGTAGACAATGAGCAGTTCTTC
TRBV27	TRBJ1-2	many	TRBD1	CASRAGTGGIYGYTF	TGTGCCAGCAGAGCCGGGACAGGGGGAATATATGGCTACACCTTC
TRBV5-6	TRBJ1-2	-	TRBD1	CASSSGTENYGYTF	TGTGCCAGCAGCTCCGGGACAGAGAACTATGGCTACACCTTC
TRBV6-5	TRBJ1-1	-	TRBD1	CASSLGTAGITEAFF	TGTGCCAGCAGCCTTGGGACAGCTGGTATCACTGAAGCTTTCTTT
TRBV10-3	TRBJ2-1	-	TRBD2	CAISEPGTSNEQFF	TGTGCCATCAGTGAGCCCGGGACTAGCAATGAGCAGTTCTTC
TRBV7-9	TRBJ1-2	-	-	CASSEGSAGYTF	TGTGCCAGCAGCGAAGGATCTGCTGGCTACACCTTC
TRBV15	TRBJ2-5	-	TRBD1	CATSIHRGQETQYF	TGTGCCACTAGTATCCACAGGGGCCAAGAGACCCAGTACTTC
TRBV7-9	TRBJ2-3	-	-	CASSPSTGSDTQYF	TGTGCCAGCAGCCCCTCGACTGGCTCAGATACGCAGTATTTT
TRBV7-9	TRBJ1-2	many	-	CASTLGEGEYYGYTF	TGTGCCAGCACCCTAGGGGAGGGCGAGTATTATGGCTACACCTTC
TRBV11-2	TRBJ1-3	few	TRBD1	CASSLWRPGQLGNTIYF	TGTGCCAGCAGCTTATGGCGACCGGGACAGCTTGGAAACACCATATATTTT
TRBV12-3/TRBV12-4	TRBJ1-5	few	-	CASSLGGENQPQHF	TGTGCCAGCAGTTTAGGGGGAGAGAATCAGCCCCAGCATTTT
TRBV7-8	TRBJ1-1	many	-	CASSLAQSHTEAFF	TGTGCCAGCAGCTTAGCGCAGAGTCACACTGAAGCTTTCTTT
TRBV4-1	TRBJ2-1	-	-	CASSPRGEEQFF	TGCGCCAGCAGCCCCAGGGGAGAGGAGCAGTTCTTC
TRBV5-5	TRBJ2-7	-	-	CASQWAAHEQYF	TGTGCCAGCCAGTGGGCGGCTCACGAGCAGTACTTC
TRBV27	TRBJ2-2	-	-	CASSLQPQDKTGELFF	TGTGCCAGCAGTTTACAGCCGCAGGACAAGACCGGGGAGCTGTTTTTT
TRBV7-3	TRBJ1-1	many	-	CASRLSDSMNTEAFF	TGTGCCAGCAGACTCTCCGACAGCATGAACACTGAAGCTTTCTTT
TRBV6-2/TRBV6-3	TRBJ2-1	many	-	CASSYSRDEQFF	TGTGCCAGCAGTTACTCGCGGGATGAGCAGTTCTTC
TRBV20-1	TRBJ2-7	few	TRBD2	CSARGLAGVFEQYF	TGCAGTGCTAGAGGGTTAGCGGGAGTTTTCGAGCAGTACTTC
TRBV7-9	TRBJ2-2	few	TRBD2	CATPRGGIGELFF	TGTGCCACCCCGCGCGGGGGGATCGGGGAGCTGTTTTTT
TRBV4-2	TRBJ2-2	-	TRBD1	CASSQEGSTGGKWMFF	TGTGCCAGCAGCCAAGAAGGCTCGACAGGGGGTAAATGGATGTTTTTT
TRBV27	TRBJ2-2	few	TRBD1	CASSSLTGTGGTGELFF	TGTGCCAGCAGTTCATTGACCGGGACAGGAGGAACCGGGGAGCTGTTTTTT
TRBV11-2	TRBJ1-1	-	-	CASSRGPREAFF	TGTGCCAGCAGCCGAGGGCCCCGTGAAGCTTTCTTT
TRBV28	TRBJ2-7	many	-	CASSLVNRRDEQYF	TGTGCCAGCAGTTTAGTGAATCGGAGGGACGAGCAGTACTTC